These 21 T cell receptor beta chains share one sample of origin, sequenced in a study of molecular identifiers for immune sequencing clone quantification. TCRdb called the PCR reads again in MiXCR, with one record for every CDR3 protein. The repertoire consists of approximately 90,000 distinct CDR3 sequences, with approximately 25% occurring once and the leading ten covering roughly 1%. The material sequenced was naive CD8+ T cells from blood, with Jurkat cell RNA spiked in. This sample's subset: FACS-sorted CD8+CD4-CCR7+CD45RA+ naive T cells. The receptors stem from a human donor in good health. Some libraries in this study had Jurkat cell RNA spiked in.

The table lists this clonotype with many counts. The genes are TRBV29-1 and TRBJ2-4, with D unresolved. Trimming stripped 2 bases from V and 10 bases from J, with 9 bases between. Germline values: CDR1 SQVTM, CDR2 ANQGSEA. The length of the CDR3 is 11 residues. The DNA for the CDR3 is TGCAGCGTTGAATACAGCAGTATTCAGTACTTC. Its translation is CSVEYSSIQYF. Complete variable domain (other parts from reference TRBV29-1 and TRBJ2-4): SAVISQKPSRDICQRGTSLTIQCQVDSQVTMMFWYRQQPGQSLTLIATANQGSEATYESGFVIDKFPISRPNLTFSTLTVSNMSPEDSSIYLCSVEYSSIQYFGAGTRLSVL.

This clonotype was counted many times. The J gene is TRBJ2-3, the V gene TRBV7-6; D tentatively reads TRBD1 or TRBD2 (5 bases each). Germline V gene data show CDR1 as SGHVS and CDR2 as FNYEAQ. V dropped 4 bases and J dropped 2 bases, with 13 bases sitting between them. This CDR3 has 15 amino acids. The CDR3 sequence is CASSSRGGTTDTQYF. The DNA for the CDR3 is TGTGCCAGCAGCTCCCGTGGGGGTACCACAGATACGCAGTATTTT. Based on the CDR3 plus reference TRBV7-6 and TRBJ2-3, the full variable domain is GAGVSQSPRYKVTKRGQDVALRCDPISGHVSLYWYRQALGQGPEFLTYFNYEAQQDKSGLPNDRFSAERPEGSISTLTIQRTEQRDSAMYRCASSSRGGTTDTQYFGPGTRLTVL.

This clonotype showed up many times. This chain joins TRBV25-1 and TRBJ2-7; D is undetermined. Deletions cut 6 bases from V and 4 bases from J, with 7 bases between. Germline V gene lookup returns CDR1 MGHDK and CDR2 SYGVNS. The CDR3 is 11 residues long. The CDR3 bases are TGTGCCAGCAGCTTTGCGTACGAGCAGTACTTC. Protein product: CASSFAYEQYF.

The sample holds a few counts of this clonotype. The chain links TRBV29-1 to TRBJ1-2; 11 bases map to TRBD1. Germline CDR1 and CDR2: SQVTM and ANQGSEA. The CDR3 spans 15 residues. J gave up 5 bases and V 7 bases, and 12 bases lay outside the gene matches. CDR3 amino acids: CSGGQGAQSGYGYTF. The CDR3 DNA follows: TGCAGCGGTGGACAGGGGGCGCAAAGTGGGTATGGCTACACCTTC.

This clonotype was seen at least ten times. This chain uses TRBV4-3 with TRBJ2-1, with TRBD1 as a possible D gene (5 bases). The CDR3 has 17 residues. Per the germline V gene, CDR1 is LGHNA and CDR2 is YSLEER. Between the trimmed V and J ends, which lost 0 bases and 10 bases, there was a span of 22 bases. CDR3 residues: CASSQDKFGAGKGEQFF. DNA for the CDR3: TGCGCCAGCAGCCAAGATAAGTTTGGGGCAGGGAAAGGCGAGCAGTTCTTC.

Of note for this clonotype: A much larger clone lies one base from this, so it may be a read error. No conserved phenylalanine or tryptophan ends this CDR3, so it is likely a read error. This sequence joins TRBV20-1 and TRBJ1-5, with D tentatively TRBD1 (6 bases). Germline V lookup: CDR1 DFQATT, CDR2 SNEGSKA (reference sequence). The CDR3 runs to 15 residues. V lost 5 bases, J lost 0 bases, and 14 bases lay in between. The chain's CDR3 is CSASRTVYSNQPQHY. CDR3 nucleotides: TGCAGTGCTTCCCGGACAGTTTATAGCAATCAGCCCCAGCATTAT.

This clonotype has more than one count but fewer than ten. The genes are TRBV6-2 or TRBV6-3 and TRBJ2-3; D could derive from TRBD1 or TRBD2 (5 bases each). From germline, CDR1 is MNHEY and CDR2 SVGEGT. The CDR3 is 18 amino acids. Trimming pared 5 bases from V and 2 bases from J, leaving 23 bases between. This chain's CDR3 is CASSPRDGPTANTDTQYF. CDR3 bases: TGTGCCAGCAGTCCCCGGGACGGCCCAACCGCGAACACAGATACGCAGTATTTT.

This clonotype was observed many times. The chain has TRBV27 and TRBJ1-1, with 9 bases aligning to TRBD1. The ends lost 3 bases at V and 10 bases at J; junction bases unmatched: 12. The CDR3 contains 15 residues. CDR1 MNHEY and CDR2 SMNVEV come from the germline V gene (reference sequence). CDR3 residues: CASSFSTGGVDVAFF. The CDR3 coding sequence is TGTGCCAGCAGTTTTTCGACAGGGGGGGTCGACGTAGCTTTCTTT.

This clonotype has ten or more counts. The V gene is TRBV28, the J gene TRBJ2-7, with 8 bases identical to TRBD2. Germline CDR1 is MDHEN and CDR2 is SYDVKM. There are 14 residues in the CDR3. V lost 8 bases and J lost 3; bases outside the gene matches: 9. CDR3 region: CASRLAGNYYEQYF. The CDR3 DNA reads TGTGCCAGCCGATTAGCGGGGAATTACTACGAGCAGTACTTC. Full variable domain (outside the CDR3, taken from reference TRBV28 and TRBJ2-7): DVKVTQSSRYLVKRTGEKVFLECVQDMDHENMFWYRQDPGLGLRLIYFSYDVKMKEKGDIPEGYSVSREKKERFSLILESASTNQTSMYLCASRLAGNYYEQYFGPGTRLTVT.

With respect to this clonotype: Given a much more abundant clone one base away, this may be a read error. In DNA form, the CDR3 reads TGTGCCAGCAGTGGCATCCCCGGGACAGCGAACACCGGGGAGCTGTTTTTT. Amino acid sequence: CASSGIPGTANTGELFF. The rearrangement links TRBV2 to TRBJ2-2, with 7 positions matching TRBD1. Germline assignment: CDR1 SNHLY and CDR2 FYNNEI. V lost 4 bases, J lost 0 bases, and 8 bases stayed unmatched. The CDR3 spans 17 residues.

This clonotype was observed a handful of times. The chain combines TRBV5-6 with TRBJ2-7, with TRBD2 as a possible D gene (5 bases). Trimming took off 3 bases at V and 6 bases at J, with 16 bases between the two ends. The CDR3 contains 14 residues. CDR1 and CDR2 (germline): SGHDT, YYEEEE. The CDR3 is CASSSRGKQGEQYF. The CDR3 DNA reads TGTGCCAGCAGCTCCCGGGGAAAACAAGGCGAGCAGTACTTC.

Comments on this clonotype: One base away lies a much larger clone, so this may be a sequencing read error. This sequence joins TRBV7-9 and TRBJ2-7, with D maybe TRBD2 (6 bases). V lost 8 bases and J lost 7, with 24 bases in between. Germline V gives CDR1 SEHNR, CDR2 FQNEAQ (reference sequence). CDR3 length: 15 residues. The CDR3 DNA reads as TGTGCCAGCCCCCTCTTAGCGGAGCGGCTTGGGGAGCAGTACTTC. Residues: CASPLLAERLGEQYF.

As for this clonotype: One end of the junction does not line up with germline, which may come from a read error. In nucleotides, the CDR3 is TGTGCCAGCAATTTAGCGGGGGGCTTCTGGAATGAGCAGTTCTTC. This translates into CASNLAGGFWNEQFF. The chain joins TRBV12-3 or TRBV12-4 to TRBJ2-1; 10 nucleotides align to TRBD2. The CDR3 is 15 residues long.

Note on this clonotype: A single base separates this from a much larger clone, so it may be a read error. V is TRBV6-2 or TRBV6-3 and J is TRBJ2-7; 8 bases agree with TRBD2. In germline, CDR1 is MNHEY, CDR2 SVGEGT. There are 11 residues in the CDR3. This CDR3 reads CASGGGYEQHF. For the CDR3, the DNA is TGTGCCAGCGGCGGGGGGTACGAGCAGCACTTC.

This clonotype has a handful of counts. The genes are TRBV4-3 and TRBJ2-2; D not resolved. The germline V and J ends were trimmed by 3 bases and 4 bases, with 18 bases remaining between them. Per germline, CDR1 LGHNA and CDR2 YSLEER. The CDR3 totals 17 residues. The DNA of the CDR3 is TGCGCCAGCAGCCACCAACGATGGGATGGGTCCACCGGGGAGCTGTTTTTT. It codes for CASSHQRWDGSTGELFF.

This clonotype occurred many times. The chain uses TRBV12-3 or TRBV12-4 and TRBJ2-1, with D unclear. The CDR3 sequence is 15 residues long. The V end lost 3 bases, the J end lost 0 bases, and 9 bases lay between the germline ends. CDR3 nucleotide sequence: TGTGCCAGCAGTTTGCTTGCTGGCTCCTACAATGAGCAGTTCTTC. Translation: CASSLLAGSYNEQFF.

This clonotype was recorded many times. The chain employs TRBV12-3 or TRBV12-4 and TRBJ1-2, with 9 nucleotides matching TRBD1. The CDR3 extends over 15 amino acids. The V and J ends lost 2 bases and 4 bases, in that order; junction bases with no gene match: 5. CDR3 protein: CASSLTGGEGYGYTF. The CDR3 coding sequence is TGTGCCAGCAGTTTAACAGGGGGCGAGGGCTATGGCTACACCTTC.

Comment on this clonotype: Being one base from a much bigger clone, this may be a read error. The conserved final phenylalanine or tryptophan is absent from the CDR3, which likely points to a read error. This CDR3 is CASSRGDTQYL. The CDR3 nucleotides are TGTGCCAGCAGCAGGGGAGATACGCAGTATCTT. V usage is TRBV6-2 or TRBV6-3 and J usage is TRBJ2-3; weak D call: TRBD1 (6 bases). Germline lookup yields CDR1 MNHEY and CDR2 SVGEGT. Deletions cut 6 bases from V and 5 bases from J, with 6 bases between. This CDR3 spans 11 amino acids.

This clonotype has just a few counts. The chain links TRBV7-9 to TRBJ2-3; 7 bases map to TRBD1. Germline assignment: CDR1 SEHNR and CDR2 FQNEAQ (reference sequence). The CDR3 runs 16 residues. With V trimmed by 1 base and J by 3 bases, 7 bases remained unmatched. This CDR3 is CASSLVDGTVTDTQYF. The CDR3 bases are TGTGCCAGCAGCTTAGTAGACGGGACAGTAACAGATACGCAGTATTTT.

The sample holds many counts of this clonotype. This sequence joins TRBV19 and TRBJ2-2, with D unresolved. V dropped 7 bases and J dropped 0 bases, with 9 bases sitting between them. The CDR3 length is 14 residues. Germline CDR1 reads LNHDA; CDR2 reads SQIVND (reference sequence). The CDR3 DNA follows: TGTGCCAGTACCCATGGGCCGAACACCGGGGAGCTGTTTTTT. This sequence encodes CASTHGPNTGELFF.

Concerning this clonotype itself: This may be a read error, as it is one base from a much larger clone. This chain joins TRBV7-9 and TRBJ2-3, with 9 positions matching TRBD2. Per germline, CDR1 SEHNR and CDR2 FQNEAQ (reference sequence). Trimming cost V 0 bases and J 4 bases; bases outside gene matches: 5. The length of the CDR3 is 16 residues. DNA of the CDR3: TGTGCCAGCAGCTTAGCTGCTAGCGGGAAGTCAGATACGCAGTATTTT. Translated: CASSLAASGKSDTQYF.